This TCR beta chain was sequenced in a study of T cell changes during pregnancy in multiple sclerosis (dated by TCRdb to about 2019). For context, the study as a whole: In women with multiple sclerosis, the researchers looked at how the T cell repertoire shifted as pregnancy progressed.

The CDR3 goes from the cysteine to the phenylalanine over 12 residues. The retained sequence is limited to the CDR3, 36 bases, with the frame set at the first base. V loses 5 bases, J loses 0 bases, and the germline ends lie 5 bases apart. The germline V gene (reference sequence) provides CDR1 SEHNR and CDR2 FQNEAQ. With regard to this clone: No antigen is known for it. Base-call qualities are not available, and no considerably larger clone is one nucleotide away.

Library preparation employed the immunoSEQ multiplex PCR assay. TCRdb re-hosts the immuneACCESS table, in-frame sequences only. Its copies lack some clones; in the studies checked, an unresolved V gene accounts for under half of them, and the cause for the rest is not known. The sample table lists 35,000 to 55,000 clones, more than 75% of them with a count of one. The top ten clones comprise about 6.3% of the sample. The chain is assembled from TRBV7-9 and TRBJ2-7; confidence is insufficient to name the D gene. The sequencing used CD8+ T cells from peripheral blood mononuclear cells, collected after pregnancy. The TCR sequence derives from a female donor in good health, enrolled as a control in a pregnancy study. The nucleotide sequence reads as follows: TGTGCCAGCAGCCTCAGCTCCTACGAGCAGTACTTC. This codes for CASSLSSYEQYF.